The 13 T cell receptor beta chains given below trace back to one sample, sequenced in a study of blood T cell repertoires in COVID-19. Using immunoSEQ multiplex PCR, the repertoire was profiled, and TCRdb retains in-frame clones only, with some absent. The table has roughly 70,000 clones, approximately 73% seen once. Sequencing was performed on peripheral blood. These receptors were collected from a man in his 60s with COVID-19, enrolled during active disease.

This clone was counted once. This chain joins TRBV10-2 and TRBJ2-1; 9 nucleotides agree with TRBD2. This CDR3 region has 15 residues. V shed 3 bases and J 4 bases; nucleotides not matched to a gene: 4. Germline values: CDR1 WSHSY, CDR2 SAAADI. The CDR3 sequence is CASSESGRTYNEQFF. CDR3 DNA sequence: TGCGCCAGCAGTGAAAGCGGGAGGACGTACAATGAGCAGTTCTTC.

This clone showed up many times. This chain joins TRBV27 and TRBJ2-1, with TRBD2 matching 8 bases. The germline gives CDR1 MNHEY, CDR2 SMNVEV (reference sequence). The CDR3 totals 17 residues. With 5 bases clipped from V and 6 bases from J, the junction kept 15 bases outside the gene matches. CDR3 loop: CASSPTLSGRRVNEQFF. In DNA, the CDR3 is TGTGCCAGCAGTCCGACCCTCAGCGGGAGAAGGGTCAATGAGCAGTTCTTC.

This sequence joins TRBV2 and TRBJ1-5; D is ambiguous. Trimming shortened V by 0 bases and J by 4 bases, and 13 bases separated the two germline ends. CDR1 and CDR2 from the germline V gene are SNHLY and FYNNEI. This CDR3 is built from 16 residues. The CDR3 is CASSEALGLGNQPQHF. DNA of the CDR3: TGTGCCAGCAGTGAAGCGCTTGGACTGGGGAATCAGCCCCAGCATTTT.

The V call is TRBV29-1, the J call TRBJ2-7; 8 nucleotides match TRBD1. The CDR3 length is 12 residues. Trimming removed 7 bases from V and 3 bases from J; junction bases left unmatched: 5. In germline, CDR1 is SQVTM, CDR2 ANQGSEA. The CDR3 sequence: CSAGTGRYEQYF. The CDR3 DNA sequence: TGCAGCGCCGGGACAGGACGCTACGAGCAGTACTTC.

Sample share makes this clone medium-sized. V is TRBV6-6 and J is TRBJ1-6, with a tentative D call TRBD1 (5 bases). V lost 6 bases, J lost 8 bases, and 11 bases lay in between. The CDR3 extends over 13 amino acids. Germline V gene sequence: CDR1 MNHNY, CDR2 SVGAGI (reference sequence). In DNA form, the CDR3 reads TGTGCCAGCAGGGGGCTTAGAGATTCACCCCTCCACTTT. This translates into CASRGLRDSPLHF.

The V call is TRBV7-2, the J call TRBJ2-3; 10 nucleotides line up with TRBD2. After removal of 5 bases from V and 2 bases from J, the junction contained 7 bases not matched to a gene. Germline V CDR1 and CDR2: SGHTA, FQGNSA. The CDR3 totals 16 residues. The CDR3 sequence: CASSPRTSGITDTQYF. CDR3 in DNA: TGTGCCAGCAGCCCACGGACTAGCGGAATCACAGATACGCAGTATTTT.

V usage is TRBV7-3 and J usage is TRBJ2-3, with D perhaps TRBD2 (6 bases). The V gene's germline CDR1 is SGHTA and CDR2 FQGTGA. This CDR3 region has 13 residues. Trimming cost V 4 bases and J 6 bases, with 11 bases left between them. CDR3 loop: CASSYGTADTQYF. In DNA form, the CDR3 reads TGTGCCAGCAGCTACGGGACTGCCGATACGCAGTATTTT.

This clone has only one observation. The chain is built from TRBV5-4 and TRBJ2-2; no clear D gene. The CDR3 extends over 12 amino acids. The V and J ends lost 4 bases and 9 bases respectively, with 10 bases between them. The germline gives CDR1 SGHNT, CDR2 YYREEE (reference sequence). CDR3 amino acids: CASSPGRRELFF. CDR3 in DNA: TGTGCCAGCAGCCCAGGAAGAAGGGAGCTGTTTTTT.

The chain carries TRBV16 and TRBJ2-7; perhaps TRBD2 as D (5 bases). Trimming removed 2 bases from V and 3 bases from J, with 11 bases in between. The CDR3 length is 14 residues. CDR1 is KGHSY and CDR2 is FQNENV in the germline V gene. The CDR3 spells CASSQSLRGYEQYF. DNA for the CDR3: TGTGCCAGCAGCCAAAGTCTCCGGGGCTACGAGCAGTACTTC.

The chain has TRBV2 and TRBJ2-1; 10 bases are shared with TRBD1. Germline CDR1 reads SNHLY; CDR2 reads FYNNEI. This CDR3 is built from 14 residues. V was pared by 6 bases and J by 9 bases, with 8 bases of the junction left unmatched. For the CDR3, the DNA is TGTGCCAGCAGCGGTGGGACAGGGGAGAGTGAGCAGTTCTTC. This sequence encodes CASSGGTGESEQFF.

The CDR3, as DNA: TGTGCCAGCAGCTTAGGGCTAGGCTACAATGAGCAGTTCTTC. Protein product: CASSLGLGYNEQFF. This chain connects TRBV7-2 to TRBJ2-1, with D unclear. Germline V lookup: CDR1 SGHTA, CDR2 FQGNSA. V was cut by 1 base and J by 3 bases, with 7 bases left in between. This CDR3 has 14 residues.

V gene TRBV20-1 combines with J gene TRBJ2-1, with D tentatively TRBD1 (5 bases). Germline V gene data show CDR1 as DFQATT and CDR2 as SNEGSKA (reference sequence). The CDR3 extends over 11 amino acids. The ends were cut back, 5 bases at V and 13 bases at J, with 15 bases in the middle. The CDR3 loop reads CSAPLEGAQFF. CDR3 in DNA: TGCAGTGCTCCGTTGGAAGGGGCACAGTTCTTC.

The rearrangement links TRBV9 to TRBJ1-3; weak D call: TRBD1 (5 bases). Germline lookup yields CDR1 SGDLS and CDR2 YYNGEE. The ends were cut back, 0 bases at V and 2 bases at J, with 9 bases in the middle. This CDR3 has 15 residues. CDR3 sequence (DNA): TGTGCCAGCAGCGTAGGGTCAGGGACTGGAAACACCATATATTTT. Translation gives CASSVGSGTGNTIYF.